This entry features one T cell receptor beta chain sequence. The antigen is undetermined. The CDR3 is made up of 15 amino acids. Losses at the gene ends were 6 bases for V and 4 bases for J; bases not matched to a gene: 6. This specimen belongs to a study of blood T cells in healthy people across ages. Overall study results and limits: Getting older went along with TCR beta diversity per million T cells dropping roughly linearly. Leaving the PBMCs unsorted stopped any conclusive comparison of naive versus antigen-experienced cells.

A second PCR of 7 to 11 cycles used a sample-barcoded 5' primer and a J-beta primer mix. TCRdb processed the 5' RACE reads anew with MiXCR; each CDR3 protein has one entry. The table has roughly 800,000 distinct CDR3 sequences, 55% to 75% seen once. Material for sequencing was blood. The gene calls are TRBV12-3 or TRBV12-4 and TRBJ2-1, with 10 bases aligning to TRBD2. The receptor comes from a man aged 25-40 years in good health. This CDR3 reads CASRGPSGGYNEQFF. The CDR3 DNA reads as TGTGCCAGCAGGGGACCTAGCGGGGGATACAATGAGCAGTTCTTC.